The 30 T cell receptor beta chains below all came from one sample that was sequenced in a study of cytomegalovirus exposure and HLA in healthy donors. The PCR ran on 60 Vbeta and 13 Jbeta primers. Assay: immunoSEQ multiplex PCR; the TCRdb copy retains only in-frame clones and omits some. The listing records some 51,000 clones. Sequencing was done on a sample of PBMCs. Receptors were obtained from a man aged 35-49 years in good health and CMV-seropositive.

This chain uses TRBV28 with TRBJ1-6; TRBD1 aligns across 8 bases. The CDR3 runs 17 residues. V gave up 6 bases and J gave up 0 bases; unmatched junction bases: 7. The germline V gene encodes CDR1 MDHEN and CDR2 SYDVKM. The CDR3 DNA follows: TGTGCCAGCAGCTCAGACAGGGGTAGCTCCTATAATTCACCCCTCCACTTT. It translates to CASSSDRGSSYNSPLHF.

The gene calls are TRBV28 and TRBJ2-1; 8 bases map to TRBD2. The CDR3 contains 17 residues. Per the germline V gene, CDR1 is MDHEN and CDR2 is SYDVKM. V shed 6 bases and J 5 bases; nucleotides not matched to a gene: 15. As DNA, the CDR3 is TGTGCCAGCAGCCTTGGGGGGGTACGCGGGAGGAACAATGAGCAGTTCTTC. The encoded protein is CASSLGGVRGRNNEQFF.

The rearrangement links TRBV29-1 to TRBJ1-3, with 7 positions matching TRBD1. CDR1 and CDR2 (germline): SQVTM, ANQGSEA. V dropped 1 base and J dropped 2; count of bases not matched to a gene: 8. The CDR3 contains 16 residues. The CDR3 protein is CSVEAEQGFTGNTIYF. The CDR3 DNA reads TGCAGCGTTGAAGCTGAACAGGGGTTCACTGGAAACACCATATATTTT.

The chain carries TRBV5-1 and TRBJ2-7; a weak D match, TRBD1 (6 bases). The CDR3 is made up of 13 amino acids. CDR1 SGHRS and CDR2 YFSETQ come from the germline V gene. The V and J ends lost 3 bases and 2 bases respectively, with 9 bases between them. The CDR3 region is CASSWDKAYEQYF. The CDR3 DNA follows: TGCGCCAGCAGCTGGGACAAGGCCTACGAGCAGTACTTC.

V and J are TRBV11-2 and TRBJ1-3; D is unresolved. This CDR3 has 14 amino acids. Germline-derived CDR1 and CDR2 are SGHAT and FQNNGV. Trimming shortened V by 5 bases and J by 4 bases, and 12 bases separated the two germline ends. CDR3 DNA sequence: TGTGCCAGCAGCCCGGGTACCCGGGGAAACACCATATATTTT. This sequence encodes CASSPGTRGNTIYF.

This rearrangement joins TRBV6-5 to TRBJ1-6; 7 nucleotides line up with TRBD1. Germline V lookup: CDR1 MNHEY, CDR2 SVGAGI. The CDR3 is 15 amino acids. The V and J ends lost 0 bases and 9 bases, in that order; junction bases with no gene match: 5. The CDR3 nucleotides are TGTGCCAGCAGTTACTCGCCGACAGGGTCTTCACCCCTCCACTTT. Its translation: CASSYSPTGSSPLHF.

The rearrangement joins TRBV6-5 to TRBJ2-7; D may be TRBD1 (6 bases). V lost 4 bases and J 3 bases, leaving 10 bases between the germline ends. Germline CDR1 MNHEY, CDR2 SVGAGI. This CDR3 has 13 amino acids. The CDR3 loop reads CASSFGQYYEQYF. CDR3 sequence (DNA): TGTGCCAGCAGTTTCGGACAGTACTACGAGCAGTACTTC.

This chain joins TRBV19 and TRBJ2-1; the match to TRBD1 covers 10 bases. Unmatched junction bases numbered 4, after V lost 4 bases and J lost 10 bases. CDR1 is LNHDA and CDR2 is SQIVND in the germline V gene (reference sequence). The length of the CDR3 is 13 residues. The CDR3 loop is CASSTGQGGEQFF. The CDR3 nucleotides read TGTGCCAGTAGTACCGGACAGGGGGGCGAGCAGTTCTTC.

V gene TRBV5-4 combines with J gene TRBJ2-3; D is possibly TRBD2 (5 bases). V dropped 1 base and J dropped 1 base, with 13 bases sitting between them. Germline CDR1 is SGHNT and CDR2 is YYREEE (reference sequence). The CDR3 spans 16 residues. CDR3 in DNA: TGTGCCAGCAGCTTGAAGAGGGAGCGAGGCACAGATACGCAGTATTTT. Its translation is CASSLKRERGTDTQYF.

The V call is TRBV28, the J call TRBJ2-7; 7 bases align to TRBD1. The CDR3 totals 14 residues. Germline trimming cut 4 bases from V and 2 bases from J; bases unmatched to any gene: 5. Germline loops: CDR1 MDHEN, CDR2 SYDVKM. In DNA, the CDR3 is TGTGCCAGCAGTTGGACAGGTAAACCCTACGAGCAGTACTTC. The encoded protein is CASSWTGKPYEQYF.

This rearrangement joins TRBV29-1 to TRBJ2-1; 7 nucleotides align to TRBD1. The germline V gene encodes CDR1 SQVTM and CDR2 ANQGSEA. J was trimmed by 5 bases and V by 3 bases; bases with no gene match: 4. The CDR3 is made up of 13 amino acids. The CDR3 spells CSVDRGTDNEQFF. CDR3 DNA: TGCAGCGTTGATCGTGGGACAGACAATGAGCAGTTCTTC.

V is TRBV5-1 and J is TRBJ1-4, with 11 nucleotides matching TRBD1. The trim removed 2 bases at V and 5 bases at J, leaving 2 bases unmatched. Germline V gene data show CDR1 as SGHRS and CDR2 as YFSETQ. The CDR3 is made up of 15 amino acids. This CDR3 reads CASSLGTGGNEKLFF. Written as DNA, the CDR3 is TGCGCCAGCAGCTTAGGGACAGGGGGGAATGAAAAACTGTTTTTT.

The rearrangement uses TRBV18 and TRBJ1-4; D unresolved. CDR1 is KGHSH and CDR2 is LQKENI in the germline V gene. The V gene lost 0 bases and the J gene lost 7 bases, with 12 bases spanning the gap. The CDR3 has 15 amino acids. Written as DNA, the CDR3 is TGTGCCAGCTCACCACCTCAGGCAATAGGTGAAAAACTGTTTTTT. Amino acid sequence: CASSPPQAIGEKLFF.

The genes are TRBV27 and TRBJ2-2; perhaps TRBD2 as D (6 bases). CDR1 is MNHEY and CDR2 is SMNVEV in the germline V gene (reference sequence). This CDR3 is built from 17 residues. Trimming left V 4 bases short and J 3 bases short, with 18 bases between. The CDR3 reads CASSSPQRGSHTGELFF. In DNA form, the CDR3 reads TGTGCCAGCAGTTCCCCTCAACGGGGGTCTCACACCGGGGAGCTGTTTTTT.

This chain joins TRBV7-9 and TRBJ2-7; 8 nucleotides line up with TRBD2. The V gene's germline CDR1 is SEHNR and CDR2 FQNEAQ (reference sequence). The V and J ends lost 5 bases and 7 bases, in that order; junction bases with no gene match: 10. There are 14 residues in the CDR3. The CDR3 reads CASSLGLVGGEQYF. Here the CDR3 DNA reads TGTGCCAGCAGCCTGGGACTAGTGGGGGGGGAGCAGTACTTC.

The rearrangement joins TRBV6-5 to TRBJ1-6, with a weak D call TRBD1 (6 bases). This CDR3 comprises 15 residues. V was cut by 0 bases and J by 4 bases, with 7 bases left in between. CDR1 is MNHEY and CDR2 is SVGAGI in the germline V gene. Written as DNA, the CDR3 is TGTGCCAGCAGTTACTCTAGGGGGTATAATTCACCCCTCCACTTT. Protein product: CASSYSRGYNSPLHF.

The chain recombines TRBV9 with TRBJ2-7; TRBD2 matches 12 bases. The CDR3 is made up of 14 amino acids. CDR1 and CDR2 (germline): SGDLS, YYNGEE. With 5 bases clipped from V and 5 bases from J, the junction kept 5 bases outside the gene matches. The CDR3 DNA is TGTGCCAGCAGTCCTAGCGGGAGGGGAGACGAGCAGTACTTC. This gives the protein CASSPSGRGDEQYF.

V usage is TRBV6-5 and J usage is TRBJ2-1; D gene unclear. This CDR3 is 10 amino acids long. The germline V gene encodes CDR1 MNHEY and CDR2 SVGAGI. Trimming shortened V by 11 bases and J by 12 bases, and 14 bases separated the two germline ends. The CDR3 here is CAFAWATQFF. The CDR3, as DNA: TGTGCCTTTGCGTGGGCGACGCAGTTCTTC.

In regard to this clone: One junction end disagrees with the germline gene, perhaps due to a read error. The J gene is TRBJ2-5, the V gene TRBV7-7, with D unclear. CDR3 length: 13 residues. Per germline, CDR1 SSHAT and CDR2 FNYEAQ (reference sequence). The DNA for the CDR3 is TGTGCTAGCAGCCCTAGGTTGACGGAGACCCAGTACTTC. Translated: CASSPRLTETQYF.

This chain connects TRBV28 to TRBJ1-4; D remains ambiguous. The V gene lost 5 bases and the J gene lost 8 bases, with 9 bases spanning the gap. The CDR3 length is 12 residues. Per the germline V gene, CDR1 is MDHEN and CDR2 is SYDVKM. The CDR3 protein is CASSPPVEKLFF. Written as DNA, the CDR3 is TGTGCCAGCAGTCCCCCTGTGGAAAAACTGTTTTTT. The whole variable domain, filled in from reference TRBV28 and TRBJ1-4, reads DVKVTQSSRYLVKRTGEKVFLECVQDMDHENMFWYRQDPGLGLRLIYFSYDVKMKEKGDIPEGYSVSREKKERFSLILESASTNQTSMYLCASSPPVEKLFFGSGTQLSVL.

The rearrangement links TRBV11-2 to TRBJ2-7; the D gene is possibly TRBD2 (7 bases). CDR1 SGHAT and CDR2 FQNNGV come from the germline V gene. V was cut by 4 bases and J by 7 bases, with 11 bases left in between. The CDR3 extends over 12 amino acids. The CDR3 loop reads CASSSGGREQYF. The DNA for the CDR3 is TGTGCCAGCAGCTCGGGGGGCAGGGAGCAGTACTTC.

This rearrangement joins TRBV28 to TRBJ2-7; 8 bases match TRBD2. With 2 bases clipped from V and 3 bases from J, the junction kept 9 bases outside the gene matches. Germline CDR1 MDHEN, CDR2 SYDVKM. The CDR3 extends over 16 amino acids. The CDR3 coding sequence is TGTGCCAGCAGTTTAAAATTGTTGCGGGGGGACTACGAGCAGTACTTC. Translation: CASSLKLLRGDYEQYF.

V is TRBV6-5 and J is TRBJ1-3; no firm D call. Per germline, CDR1 MNHEY and CDR2 SVGAGI. Trimming took off 6 bases at V and 8 bases at J, with 17 bases between the two ends. The CDR3 consists of 14 residues. This chain's CDR3 is CASRPTLGEDTIYF. CDR3 DNA sequence: TGTGCCAGCAGGCCGACCCTGGGCGAAGACACCATATATTTT.

The genes are TRBV11-2 and TRBJ1-1; D unclear. CDR1 and CDR2 from the germline V gene are SGHAT and FQNNGV. V was cut by 2 bases and J by 3 bases, with 7 bases left in between. The CDR3 loop spans 13 amino acids. CDR3 DNA sequence: TGTGCCAGCAGCTTAACAGTAGACACTGAAGCTTTCTTT. It specifies CASSLTVDTEAFF. Filled out from reference TRBV11-2 and TRBJ1-1, the complete variable domain reads EAGVAQSPRYKIIEKRQSVAFWCNPISGHATLYWYQQILGQGPKLLIQFQNNGVVDDSQLPKDRFSAERLKGVDSTLKIQPAKLEDSAVYLCASSLTVDTEAFFGQGTRLTVV.

The chain is built from TRBV7-9 and TRBJ2-7; D might be TRBD2 (6 bases). The CDR3 is 14 amino acids. Trimming removed 3 bases at V and 4 bases at J, with 13 bases between. Germline V gene lookup returns CDR1 SEHNR and CDR2 FQNEAQ (reference sequence). The CDR3 loop reads CASSFGGIGYEQYF. CDR3 nucleotides: TGTGCCAGCAGCTTTGGCGGGATAGGGTACGAGCAGTACTTC.

The chain couples TRBV5-1 to TRBJ2-1; 9 nucleotides align to TRBD1. The germline CDR1 and CDR2 sequences are SGHRS and YFSETQ. V lost 2 bases, J lost 6 bases, and 6 bases stayed unmatched. The CDR3 loop spans 15 amino acids. In DNA, the CDR3 is TGCGCCAGCAGCTTCGGGACAGGGATACGCAATGAGCAGTTCTTC. This sequence encodes CASSFGTGIRNEQFF.

The chain couples TRBV6-6 to TRBJ2-4, with TRBD2 identical over 8 bases. The V gene end was trimmed by 10 bases and the J gene end by 1 base; junction bases not matched to a gene: 3. Per germline, CDR1 MNHNY and CDR2 SVGAGI (reference sequence). This CDR3 is built from 13 residues. The CDR3 coding sequence is TGTGCCATCTCGGGGGGGGCCAAAAACATTCAGTACTTC. It specifies CAISGGAKNIQYF.

The J gene is TRBJ2-3, the V gene TRBV5-1; 9 nucleotides align to TRBD1. Losses at the gene ends were 3 bases for V and 0 bases for J; bases not matched to a gene: 2. Germline V gene data show CDR1 as SGHRS and CDR2 as YFSETQ. There are 15 residues in the CDR3. The chain's CDR3 is CASSYRGLSTDTQYF. CDR3 coding DNA: TGCGCCAGCAGCTACAGGGGGCTTAGCACAGATACGCAGTATTTT.

The J gene is TRBJ1-2, the V gene TRBV27; possible D gene TRBD1, 5 bases. Germline loops: CDR1 MNHEY, CDR2 SMNVEV (reference sequence). CDR3 size: 14 residues. V shed 1 base and J shed 7 bases, with 13 bases lying between them. The CDR3 nucleotides are TGTGCCAGCAGTTTATTCCCAGGGATCGGTGGCTACACCTTC. The encoded protein is CASSLFPGIGGYTF.

The chain uses TRBV5-6 and TRBJ2-7; 9 bases align to TRBD1. Germline assignment: CDR1 SGHDT and CDR2 YYEEEE. The CDR3 has 15 residues. V trimming: 4 bases; J trimming: 2 bases; junction bases outside the gene matches: 7. The CDR3 is CASSVDRGFAYEQYF. The CDR3 DNA follows: TGTGCCAGCAGCGTGGACAGGGGCTTCGCCTACGAGCAGTACTTC. Drawing the rest from reference TRBV5-6 and TRBJ2-7, the complete variable domain is DAGVTQSPTHLIKTRGQQVTLRCSPKSGHDTVSWYQQALGQGPQFIFQYYEEEERQRGNFPDRFSGHQFPNYSSELNVNALLLGDSALYLCASSVDRGFAYEQYFGPGTRLTVT.